The present TCR beta chain was sequenced within a study of cytomegalovirus exposure and HLA in healthy donors. Study findings and constraints: Most likely, a cluster of highly shared sequence variants arose as a sequencing artifact.

Vbeta (60) and Jbeta (13) primers were used in the PCR. This table comes from immunoSEQ multiplex PCR, and its TCRdb copy is limited to in-frame clones, with some not included. Here the sample spans about 170,000 clones, around 83% being singletons. The CDR3 consists of 15 residues. The V and J ends lost 5 bases and 4 bases, in that order; junction bases with no gene match: 7. CDR1 LNHDA and CDR2 SQIVND come from the germline V gene (reference sequence). For this clone: As yet, its antigen is unknown.

Sequencing was done on a sample of PBMCs. The sequence came from a man aged 25 to 40 in good health and CMV-seropositive. V usage is TRBV19 and J usage is TRBJ2-2, with 7 bases that match TRBD2. The CDR3 reads CASSGAGVVTGELFF. In DNA, the CDR3 is TGTGCCAGTAGTGGGGCGGGAGTCGTCACCGGGGAGCTGTTTTTT.